This entry is about one T cell receptor beta chain. The data are from a study of PD-1 blockade in classical Hodgkin lymphoma. Stated time point: newly diagnosed, previously untreated cHL patient sample. The CDR3 consists of 16 residues. CDR1 and CDR2 from the germline V gene are SGHRS and YFSETQ. Trimming at V came to 5 bases and at J to 2 bases, leaving 11 bases not matched to a gene. Measured with immunoSEQ multiplex PCR; TCRdb has only the in-frame clones, and not every one. The table has about 30,000 clones, 94% seen once; the top ten hold roughly 2%. The receptor comes from a human donor with classical Hodgkin lymphoma. The genes are TRBV5-1 and TRBJ2-3; 7 bases line up with TRBD2. Sequenced: peripheral blood mononuclear cells (PBMCs). CDR3 DNA sequence: TGCGCCAGCAGGAGTGGAGGCGGGGGTCTCACAGATACGCAGTATTTT. It translates to CASRSGGGGLTDTQYF.